These 21 T cell receptor beta chains share one sample of origin, sequenced in a study of vaccination and CD4 T cells after COVID-19. Their recognized antigens are unknown. The Oncomine TCR Beta short-read assay sequenced DNA from cultured CD4+ T cells. TCRdb reprocessed the PCR reads with MiXCR, giving one entry per CDR3 protein. The sample shows 9,500 to 15,000 distinct CDR3 sequences, approximately 65% of them seen only once. The treatment denotes: approximately 10-day PBMC culture with coronavirus spike peptide pools or control peptides (ViraFEST assay). Sequenced sample: CD4+ T cells from blood, cultured in vitro. These receptors came from a human donor who had recovered from COVID-19.

The V and J genes are TRBV7-8 and TRBJ2-1, with 11 bases that match TRBD2. Germline V gene data show CDR1 as SGHVS and CDR2 as FQNEAQ. The CDR3 covers 15 residues. The V and J ends lost 3 bases and 8 bases, in that order; junction bases with no gene match: 6. The chain's CDR3 is CASSFVSSGRDEQFF. In DNA form, the CDR3 reads TGTGCCAGCAGCTTCGTTAGTAGCGGGAGGGATGAGCAGTTCTTC.

This clonotype appeared a few times. The chain joins TRBV15 to TRBJ2-4; D is possibly TRBD2 (6 bases). Looked up from germline, CDR1 is LNHNV and CDR2 is YYDKDF (reference sequence). V lost 0 bases and J lost 3, with 18 bases in between. The CDR3 is made up of 18 amino acids. CDR3 nucleotide sequence: TGTGCCACCAGCAGAGATAGGGGAGGCGCTCGGGGCAAAAACATTCAGTACTTC. As protein: CATSRDRGGARGKNIQYF.

This chain links TRBV6-1 with TRBJ2-3, with 12 bases fitting TRBD2. The germline V gene encodes CDR1 MNHNS and CDR2 SASEGT. The CDR3 contains 15 residues. J was trimmed by 6 bases and V by 7 bases; bases with no gene match: 8. CDR3 DNA: TGTGCCAGCACCAGACTAGCGGGAGAGGGCGATACGCAGTATTTT. It is translated as CASTRLAGEGDTQYF.

V gene TRBV5-4 combines with J gene TRBJ1-2, with TRBD1 matching 8 bases. The trim removed 4 bases at V and 4 bases at J, leaving 6 bases unmatched. CDR3 length: 14 residues. Germline-derived CDR1 and CDR2 are SGHNT and YYREEE (reference sequence). The CDR3 reads CASSRQGQVYGYTF. The CDR3 nucleotides read TGTGCCAGCAGCCGACAGGGGCAGGTCTATGGCTACACCTTC.

This chain connects TRBV15 to TRBJ2-3, with a tentative D call TRBD2 (6 bases). In germline, CDR1 is LNHNV, CDR2 YYDKDF (reference sequence). The germline V and J ends were trimmed by 6 bases and 2 bases, with 24 bases remaining between them. The CDR3 length is 18 residues. The DNA for the CDR3 is TGTGCCACCAGAGGTGGACTAACGCTATCTCTCGTCACAGATACGCAGTATTTT. Translation: CATRGGLTLSLVTDTQYF.

The genes are TRBV24-1 and TRBJ2-3; 13 nucleotides align to TRBD2. Trimming at V came to 9 bases and at J to 3 bases, leaving 8 bases not matched to a gene. CDR3 size: 16 residues. Germline CDR1 reads KGHDR; CDR2 reads SFDVKD. The CDR3 coding sequence is TGTGCCACCGGGGTTGGGACTAGCGGGATTACAGATACGCAGTATTTT. Amino acids: CATGVGTSGITDTQYF.

V is TRBV20-1 and J is TRBJ2-3; 8 bases are shared with TRBD2. Germline assignment: CDR1 DFQATT and CDR2 SNEGSKA (reference sequence). The junction had 6 bases not matched to a gene; V was cut back by 3 bases and J by 4 bases. The CDR3 sequence is 14 residues long. CDR3 amino acids: CSASLSGVADTQYF. The CDR3 nucleotides read TGCAGTGCTAGTCTTAGCGGGGTGGCAGATACGCAGTATTTT.

This clonotype was picked up a small number of times. The V call is TRBV20-1, the J call TRBJ1-2, with 7 bases that match TRBD1. The CDR3 is 14 amino acids. From germline, CDR1 is DFQATT and CDR2 SNEGSKA (reference sequence). Unmatched junction bases numbered 5, after V lost 0 bases and J lost 4 bases. In DNA, the CDR3 is TGCAGTGCTAGAGATCAGGGGGGCGGCTATGGCTACACCTTC. Translated: CSARDQGGGYGYTF.

The chain combines TRBV27 with TRBJ2-2; the D is unclear. Germline assignment: CDR1 MNHEY and CDR2 SMNVEV (reference sequence). The CDR3 extends over 14 amino acids. V was pared by 4 bases and J by 6 bases, with 12 bases between. The CDR3 is CASSSPLVAGELFF. The CDR3 DNA reads as TGTGCCAGCAGTTCGCCCCTAGTGGCCGGGGAGCTGTTTTTT.

Only one count was recorded for this clonotype. The genes are TRBV10-2 and TRBJ2-2, with D uncertain. V lost 8 bases to trimming and J lost 4 bases, with 14 bases between them. CDR3 length: 14 amino acids. Germline-derived CDR1 and CDR2 are WSHSY and SAAADI. In nucleotides, the CDR3 is TGCGCCAGCCGGGCAGTAAGAACCACCGGGGAGCTGTTTTTT. Translating it yields CASRAVRTTGELFF.

This clonotype was counted between two and nine times. This chain connects TRBV6-2 or TRBV6-3 to TRBJ2-1; possible D gene TRBD1, 5 bases. Germline loops: CDR1 MNHEY, CDR2 SVGEGT. V lost 0 bases and J 8 bases, leaving 11 bases between the germline ends. The CDR3 loop spans 14 amino acids. This chain's CDR3 is CASSYSSRRDEQFF. The CDR3 nucleotides are TGTGCCAGCAGTTACTCGTCCCGCAGGGATGAGCAGTTCTTC.

The V gene is TRBV7-9, the J gene TRBJ1-6; perhaps TRBD1 as D (6 bases). V lost 1 base and J 7 bases, leaving 11 bases between the germline ends. The CDR3 contains 15 residues. Germline V gene sequence: CDR1 SEHNR, CDR2 FQNEAQ (reference sequence). CDR3 coding DNA: TGTGCCAGCAGCTTAGAACAGGGCATGAATTCACCCCTCCACTTT. This codes for CASSLEQGMNSPLHF.

The chain employs TRBV5-4 and TRBJ1-2; D possibly corresponds to TRBD1 (5 bases). Germline V gives CDR1 SGHNT, CDR2 YYREEE (reference sequence). Trimming pared 0 bases from V and 0 bases from J, leaving 6 bases between. The CDR3 sequence is 14 residues long. In DNA, the CDR3 is TGTGCCAGCAGCTTGGACAGGCCTAACTATGGCTACACCTTC. Translating it yields CASSLDRPNYGYTF.

The V call is TRBV2, the J call TRBJ1-3; D perhaps matches TRBD1 (6 bases). Looked up from germline, CDR1 is SNHLY and CDR2 is FYNNEI. The CDR3 has 16 residues. V was clipped by 1 base and J by 0 bases, with 10 bases between them. The CDR3 here is CASSEGGHLSGNTIYF. The CDR3 coding sequence is TGTGCCAGCAGTGAAGGGGGACACCTCTCTGGAAACACCATATATTTT.

This chain uses TRBV12-3 or TRBV12-4 with TRBJ1-2, with a weak D call TRBD1 (6 bases). This CDR3 comprises 14 residues. V dropped 6 bases and J dropped 8 bases, with 19 bases sitting between them. The CDR3 nucleotides are TGTGCCAGCAGCTATCAAACAGGGTCCTCGGGCTACACCTTC. It is translated as CASSYQTGSSGYTF.

V gene TRBV10-3 combines with J gene TRBJ2-1; 9 bases map to TRBD1. The germline CDR1 and CDR2 sequences are ENHRY and SYGVKD. Unmatched junction bases numbered 10, after V lost 10 bases and J lost 9 bases. The CDR3 loop spans 13 amino acids. CDR3 DNA: TGTGCCAAAAGCCCGGGACAGGGTAGTGAGCAGTTCTTC. It encodes CAKSPGQGSEQFF.

The chain links TRBV11-2 to TRBJ2-5; D is undetermined. V lost 3 bases and J lost 1, with 6 bases in between. The CDR3 contains 13 residues. Germline CDR1 is SGHAT and CDR2 is FQNNGV. The CDR3 sequence is CASSFRPQETQYF. The CDR3, as DNA: TGTGCCAGCAGCTTTCGGCCCCAAGAGACCCAGTACTTC.

This CDR3 reads CSAREEALGGDEQYF. CDR3 nucleotides: TGCAGTGCTAGAGAGGAGGCGCTCGGGGGGGACGAGCAGTACTTC. This chain links TRBV20-1 with TRBJ2-7; 8 positions match TRBD2. Germline V CDR1 and CDR2: DFQATT, SNEGSKA (reference sequence). The CDR3 is 15 amino acids. Unmatched junction bases numbered 9, after V lost 0 bases and J lost 5 bases.

The genes are TRBV12-3 or TRBV12-4 and TRBJ1-5; D gene unclear. The V gene lost 5 bases and the J gene lost 0 bases, with 17 bases spanning the gap. The CDR3 is 17 amino acids. CDR3 residues: CASSITKAVYSNQPQHF. The CDR3 DNA follows: TGTGCCAGCAGTATAACGAAGGCGGTCTATAGCAATCAGCCCCAGCATTTT.

For the CDR3, the DNA is TGTGCCAGGGCGGGACTCCCCCGAAACGAGCAGTACTTC. It yields the protein CARAGLPRNEQYF. The chain uses TRBV6-1 and TRBJ2-7; weak D call: TRBD2 (6 bases). CDR3 length equals 13 residues. CDR1 is MNHNS, CDR2 SASEGT, per germline. Deletions cut 9 bases from V and 5 bases from J, with 17 bases between.

This rearrangement joins TRBV14 to TRBJ1-6; D unclear. The CDR3 is 16 amino acids. From germline, CDR1 is SGHDN and CDR2 FVKESK. The V end lost 3 bases, the J end lost 0 bases, and 9 bases lay between the germline ends. CDR3: CASSQDGSSYNSPLHF. In DNA, the CDR3 is TGTGCCAGCAGCCAGGATGGGAGCTCCTATAATTCACCCCTCCACTTT.